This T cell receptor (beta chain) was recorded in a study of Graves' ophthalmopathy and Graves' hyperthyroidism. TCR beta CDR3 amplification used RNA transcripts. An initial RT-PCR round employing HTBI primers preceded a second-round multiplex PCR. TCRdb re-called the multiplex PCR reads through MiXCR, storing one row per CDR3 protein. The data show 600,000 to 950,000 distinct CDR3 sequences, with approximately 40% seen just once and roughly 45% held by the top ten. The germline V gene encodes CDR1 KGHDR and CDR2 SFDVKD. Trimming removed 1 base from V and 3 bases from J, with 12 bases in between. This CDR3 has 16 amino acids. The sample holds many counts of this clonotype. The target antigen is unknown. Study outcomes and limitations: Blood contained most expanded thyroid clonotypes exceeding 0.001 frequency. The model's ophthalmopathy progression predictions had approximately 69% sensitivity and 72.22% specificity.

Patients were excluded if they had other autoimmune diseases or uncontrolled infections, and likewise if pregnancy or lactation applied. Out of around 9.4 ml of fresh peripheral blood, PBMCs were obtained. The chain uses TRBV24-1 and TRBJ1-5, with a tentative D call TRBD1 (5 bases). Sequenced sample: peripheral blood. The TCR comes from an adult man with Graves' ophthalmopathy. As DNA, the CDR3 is TGTGCCACCAGTGATTTTGGACAAAGACTCAATCAGCCCCAGCATTTT. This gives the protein CATSDFGQRLNQPQHF.